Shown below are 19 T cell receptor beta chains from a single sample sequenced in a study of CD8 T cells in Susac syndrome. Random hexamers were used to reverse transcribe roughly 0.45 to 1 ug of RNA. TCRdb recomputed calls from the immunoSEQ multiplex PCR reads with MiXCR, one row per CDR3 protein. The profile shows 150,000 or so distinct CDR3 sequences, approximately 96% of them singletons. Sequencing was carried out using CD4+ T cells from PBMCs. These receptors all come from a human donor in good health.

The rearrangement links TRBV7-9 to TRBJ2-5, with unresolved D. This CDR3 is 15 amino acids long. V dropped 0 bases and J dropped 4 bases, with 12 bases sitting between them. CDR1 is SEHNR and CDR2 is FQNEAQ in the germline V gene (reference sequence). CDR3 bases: TGTGCCAGCAGCTTAGCCCTGGGTGATGGAGAGACCCAGTACTTC. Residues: CASSLALGDGETQYF.

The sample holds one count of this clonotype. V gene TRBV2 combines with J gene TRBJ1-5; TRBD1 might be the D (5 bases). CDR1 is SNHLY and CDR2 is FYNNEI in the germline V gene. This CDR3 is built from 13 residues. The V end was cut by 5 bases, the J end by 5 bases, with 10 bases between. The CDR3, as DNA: TGTGCCAGCAGTACGATGGGGGATCAGCCCCAGCATTTT. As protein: CASSTMGDQPQHF.

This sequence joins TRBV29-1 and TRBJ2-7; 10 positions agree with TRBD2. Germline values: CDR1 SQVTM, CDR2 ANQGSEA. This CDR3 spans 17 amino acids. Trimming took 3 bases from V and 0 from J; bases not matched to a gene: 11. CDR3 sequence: CSVDYATSGCHSYEQYF. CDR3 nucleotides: TGCAGCGTTGATTATGCGACTAGCGGGTGCCACTCCTACGAGCAGTACTTC.

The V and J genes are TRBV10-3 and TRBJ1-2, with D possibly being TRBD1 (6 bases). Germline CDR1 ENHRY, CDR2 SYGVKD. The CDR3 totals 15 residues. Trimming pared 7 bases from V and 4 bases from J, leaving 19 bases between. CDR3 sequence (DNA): TGTGCCATCACGACAGGTAGACTCCCTCTCTATGGCTACACCTTC. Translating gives CAITTGRLPLYGYTF.

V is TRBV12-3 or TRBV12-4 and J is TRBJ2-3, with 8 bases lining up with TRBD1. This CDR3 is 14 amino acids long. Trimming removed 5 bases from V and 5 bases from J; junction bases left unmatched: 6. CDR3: CASSKDRVKDTQYF. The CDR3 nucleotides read TGTGCCAGCAGTAAGGACAGGGTTAAAGATACGCAGTATTTT.

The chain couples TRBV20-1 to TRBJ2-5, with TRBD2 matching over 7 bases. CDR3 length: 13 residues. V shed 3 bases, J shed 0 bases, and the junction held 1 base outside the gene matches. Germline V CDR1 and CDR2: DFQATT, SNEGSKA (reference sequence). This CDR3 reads CSASGRNQETQYF. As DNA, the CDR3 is TGCAGTGCTAGCGGGAGGAACCAAGAGACCCAGTACTTC.

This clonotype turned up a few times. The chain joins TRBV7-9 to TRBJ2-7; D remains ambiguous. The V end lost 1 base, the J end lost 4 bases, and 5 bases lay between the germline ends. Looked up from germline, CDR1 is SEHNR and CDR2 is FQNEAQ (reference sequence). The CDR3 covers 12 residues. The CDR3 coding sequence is TGTGCCAGCAGCTTAGGTCGGTACGAGCAGTACTTC. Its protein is CASSLGRYEQYF.

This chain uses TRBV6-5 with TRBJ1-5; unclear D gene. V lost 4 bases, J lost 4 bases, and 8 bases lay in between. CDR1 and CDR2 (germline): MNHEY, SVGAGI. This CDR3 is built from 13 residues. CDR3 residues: CASSLQQNQPQHF. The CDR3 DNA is TGTGCCAGCAGTTTACAGCAGAATCAGCCCCAGCATTTT.

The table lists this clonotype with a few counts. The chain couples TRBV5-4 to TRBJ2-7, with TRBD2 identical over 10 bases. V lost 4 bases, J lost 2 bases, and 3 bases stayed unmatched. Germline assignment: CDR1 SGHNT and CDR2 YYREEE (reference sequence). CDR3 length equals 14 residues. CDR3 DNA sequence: TGTGCCAGCAGCCTTAGCGGGGGGACCTACGAGCAGTACTTC. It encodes CASSLSGGTYEQYF. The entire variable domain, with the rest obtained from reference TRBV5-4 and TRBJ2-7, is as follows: ETGVTQSPTHLIKTRGQQVTLRCSSQSGHNTVSWYQQALGQGPQFIFQYYREEENGRGNFPPRFSGLQFPNYSSELNVNALELDDSALYLCASSLSGGTYEQYFGPGTRLTVT.

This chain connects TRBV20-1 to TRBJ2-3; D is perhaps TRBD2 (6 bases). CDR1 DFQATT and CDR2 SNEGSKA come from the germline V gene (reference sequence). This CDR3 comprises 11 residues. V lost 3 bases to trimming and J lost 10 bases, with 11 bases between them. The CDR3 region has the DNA TGCAGTGCTAGTGGGGGGAAATCGCAGTATTTT. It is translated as CSASGGKSQYF.

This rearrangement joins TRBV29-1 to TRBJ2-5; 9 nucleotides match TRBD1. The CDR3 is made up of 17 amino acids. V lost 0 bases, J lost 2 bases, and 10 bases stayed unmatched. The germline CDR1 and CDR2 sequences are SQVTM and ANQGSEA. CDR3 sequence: CSVEDWRTGDYQETQYF. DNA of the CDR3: TGCAGCGTTGAAGATTGGCGGACAGGGGACTATCAAGAGACCCAGTACTTC.

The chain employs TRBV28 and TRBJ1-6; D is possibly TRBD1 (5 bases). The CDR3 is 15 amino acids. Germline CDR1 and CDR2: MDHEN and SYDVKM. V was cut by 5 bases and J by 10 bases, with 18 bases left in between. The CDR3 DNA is TGTGCCAGCAGTGGGGCCGATTTCGGCGAATCACCCCTCCACTTT. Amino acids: CASSGADFGESPLHF. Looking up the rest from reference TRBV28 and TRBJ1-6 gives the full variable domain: DVKVTQSSRYLVKRTGEKVFLECVQDMDHENMFWYRQDPGLGLRLIYFSYDVKMKEKGDIPEGYSVSREKKERFSLILESASTNQTSMYLCASSGADFGESPLHFGNGTRLTVT.

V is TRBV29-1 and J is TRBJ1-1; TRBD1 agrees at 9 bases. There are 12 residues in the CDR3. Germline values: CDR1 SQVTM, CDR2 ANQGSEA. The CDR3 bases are TGCTCCCACAGGGGGCTGTACACTGAAGCTTTCTTT. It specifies CSHRGLYTEAFF.

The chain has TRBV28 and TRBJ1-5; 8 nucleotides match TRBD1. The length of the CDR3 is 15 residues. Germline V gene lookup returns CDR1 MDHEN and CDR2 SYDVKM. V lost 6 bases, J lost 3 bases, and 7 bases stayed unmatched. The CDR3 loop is CASRELQGDNQPQHF. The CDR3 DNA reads TGTGCCAGCAGGGAATTACAGGGGGACAATCAGCCCCAGCATTTT.

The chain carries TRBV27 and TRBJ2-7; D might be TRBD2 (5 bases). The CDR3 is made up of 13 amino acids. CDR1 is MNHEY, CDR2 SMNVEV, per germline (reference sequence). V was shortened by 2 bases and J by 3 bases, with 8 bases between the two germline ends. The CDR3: CASSLGLYYEQYF. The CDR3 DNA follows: TGTGCCAGCAGTTTAGGACTGTACTACGAGCAGTACTTC.

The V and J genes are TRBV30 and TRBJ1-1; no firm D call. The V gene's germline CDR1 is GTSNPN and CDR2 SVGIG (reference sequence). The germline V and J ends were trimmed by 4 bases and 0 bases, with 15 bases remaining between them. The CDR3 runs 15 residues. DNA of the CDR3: TGTGCCTGGACTATGCGGGAAAGATTGAACACTGAAGCTTTCTTT. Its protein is CAWTMRERLNTEAFF. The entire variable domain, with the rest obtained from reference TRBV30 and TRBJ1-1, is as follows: SQTIHQWPATLVQPVGSPLSLECTVEGTSNPNLYWYRQAAGRGLQLLFYSVGIGQISSEVPQNLSASRPQDRQFILSSKKLLLSDSGFYLCAWTMRERLNTEAFFGQGTRLTVV.

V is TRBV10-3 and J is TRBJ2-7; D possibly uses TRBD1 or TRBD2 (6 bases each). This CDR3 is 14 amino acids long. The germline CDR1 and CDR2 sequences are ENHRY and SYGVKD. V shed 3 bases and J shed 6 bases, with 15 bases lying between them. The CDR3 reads CAISDGGAGSEQYF. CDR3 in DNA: TGTGCCATCAGTGACGGGGGCGCAGGAAGCGAGCAGTACTTC.

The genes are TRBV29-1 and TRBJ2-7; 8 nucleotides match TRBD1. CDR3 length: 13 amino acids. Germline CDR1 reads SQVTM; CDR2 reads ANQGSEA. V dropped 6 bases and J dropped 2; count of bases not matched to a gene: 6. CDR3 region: CSVGTGVAYEQYF. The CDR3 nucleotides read TGCAGCGTCGGGACAGGCGTTGCCTACGAGCAGTACTTC.

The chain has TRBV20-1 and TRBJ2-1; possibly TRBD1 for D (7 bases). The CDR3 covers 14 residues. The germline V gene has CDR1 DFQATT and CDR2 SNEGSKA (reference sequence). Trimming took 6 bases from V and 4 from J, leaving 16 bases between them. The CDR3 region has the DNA TGCAGTGCAACTCAGGGGGAGGTATACAATGAGCAGTTCTTC. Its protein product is CSATQGEVYNEQFF.